This TCR beta chain was sequenced in a study of T cells after yellow fever vaccination. The CDR3 runs 14 residues. CDR1 is DFQATT, CDR2 SNEGSKA, per germline (reference sequence). TCRdb reprocessed the 5' RACE reads via MiXCR and lists one record per CDR3 protein. This sample has some 500,000 distinct CDR3 sequences, with roughly 13% found just once. The chain links TRBV20-1 to TRBJ2-3; D possibly corresponds to TRBD2 (6 bases). This receptor was identified in a man aged 25-45 years who received the YFV17D yellow fever vaccine. The material was PBMCs, obtained on the day of the yellow fever booster vaccination. The CDR3 region has the DNA TGCAGCGCGGCGCCCACGGGGGATACAGATACGCAGTATTTT. Encoded protein: CSAAPTGDTDTQYF.